This TCR beta chain was obtained from a study of T cell repertoires in cytomegalovirus infection. Across the whole study: Public TCR beta signatures provided an indication of both CMV infection and a matching HLA type.

In germline, CDR1 is SGHRS, CDR2 YFSETQ. The CDR3 spans 13 residues. With V trimmed by 4 bases and J by 3 bases, 4 bases remained unmatched. TCRdb recomputed calls from the reads with MiXCR, one row per CDR3 protein. The table has more than 650,000 distinct CDR3 sequences, approximately 34% seen once. Material for sequencing was PBMCs. This sequence joins TRBV5-1 and TRBJ2-7, with TRBD2 matching 7 bases. This TCR derives from a human donor in good health (CMV status not recorded). Some clones in this sample may be carry-over from other donors' samples. CDR3 coding DNA: TGCGCCAGCAGCCGGACTAGGAACTACGAGCAGTACTTC. It translates to CASSRTRNYEQYF.